The subject of this entry is one T cell receptor (beta chain). These data are taken from a study of blood T cell repertoires in COVID-19. TCRdb keeps only in-frame clones here, not all; method: immunoSEQ multiplex PCR. This table has roughly 66,000 clones, 65% to 85% appearing once. With V trimmed by 3 bases and J by 7 bases, 2 bases remained unmatched. From germline, CDR1 is LGHDT and CDR2 YNNKEL (reference sequence). The CDR3 length is 14 residues. V gene TRBV3-1 (or the pseudogene TRBV3-2) combines with J gene TRBJ2-1; 11 nucleotides match TRBD2. Sample: peripheral blood. The clonotype comes from a woman aged 60-70 years with acute or convalescent COVID-19. CDR3 sequence (DNA): TGTGCCAGCAGCCAGTGGACTAGCGGGAATGAGCAGTTCTTC. This sequence encodes CASSQWTSGNEQFF.